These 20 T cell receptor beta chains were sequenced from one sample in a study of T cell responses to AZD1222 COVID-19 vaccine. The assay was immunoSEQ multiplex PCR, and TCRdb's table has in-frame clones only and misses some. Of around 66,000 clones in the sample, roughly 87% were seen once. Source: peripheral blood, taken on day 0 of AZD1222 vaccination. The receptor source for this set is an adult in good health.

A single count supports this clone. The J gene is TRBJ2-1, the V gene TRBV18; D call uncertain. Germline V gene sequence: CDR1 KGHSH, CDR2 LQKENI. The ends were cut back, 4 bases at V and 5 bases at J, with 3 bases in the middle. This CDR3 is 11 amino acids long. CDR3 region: CASSRDNEQFF. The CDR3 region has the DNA TGTGCCAGCTCACGGGACAATGAGCAGTTCTTC.

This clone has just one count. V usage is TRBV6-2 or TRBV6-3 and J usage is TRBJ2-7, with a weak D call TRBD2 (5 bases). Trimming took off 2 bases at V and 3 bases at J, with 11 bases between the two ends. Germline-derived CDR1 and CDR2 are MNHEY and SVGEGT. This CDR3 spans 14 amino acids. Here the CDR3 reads CASSYELGGYEQYF. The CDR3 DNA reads TGTGCCAGCAGTTACGAACTAGGAGGCTACGAGCAGTACTTC.

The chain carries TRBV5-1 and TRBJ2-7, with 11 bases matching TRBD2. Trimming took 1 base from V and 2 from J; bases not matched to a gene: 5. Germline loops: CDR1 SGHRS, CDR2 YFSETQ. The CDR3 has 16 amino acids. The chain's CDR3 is CASSLTLAGGAYEQYF. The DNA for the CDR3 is TGCGCCAGCAGCTTGACGCTAGCGGGAGGTGCCTACGAGCAGTACTTC.

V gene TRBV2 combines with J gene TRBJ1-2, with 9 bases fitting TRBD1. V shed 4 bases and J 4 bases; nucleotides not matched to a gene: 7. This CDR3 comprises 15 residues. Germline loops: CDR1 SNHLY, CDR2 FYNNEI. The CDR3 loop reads CASSGSDRGFYGYTF. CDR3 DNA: TGTGCCAGCAGTGGTTCCGACAGGGGGTTCTATGGCTACACCTTC.

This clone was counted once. CDR3 sequence reads: CASRRQGNSPLHF. As DNA, the CDR3 is TGTGCCAGTCGCCGACAGGGTAATTCACCCCTCCACTTT. The chain is built from TRBV27 and TRBJ1-6; 7 bases map to TRBD1. The CDR3 totals 13 residues. The germline V gene has CDR1 MNHEY and CDR2 SMNVEV (reference sequence). V dropped 9 bases and J dropped 6; count of bases not matched to a gene: 5.

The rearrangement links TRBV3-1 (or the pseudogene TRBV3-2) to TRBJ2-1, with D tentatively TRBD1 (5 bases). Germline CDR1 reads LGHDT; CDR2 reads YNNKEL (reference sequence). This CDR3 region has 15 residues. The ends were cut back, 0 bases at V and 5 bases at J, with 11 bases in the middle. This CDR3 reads CASSQDLGLDNEQFF. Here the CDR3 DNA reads TGTGCCAGCAGCCAAGATCTGGGGCTAGACAATGAGCAGTTCTTC.

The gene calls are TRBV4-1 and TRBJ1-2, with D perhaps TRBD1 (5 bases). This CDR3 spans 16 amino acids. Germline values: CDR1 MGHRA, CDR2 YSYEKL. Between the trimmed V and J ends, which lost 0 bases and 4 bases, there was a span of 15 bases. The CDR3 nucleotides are TGCGCCAGCAGCCAAGAAGGGAGACAGATAGCCTATGGCTACACCTTC. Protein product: CASSQEGRQIAYGYTF.

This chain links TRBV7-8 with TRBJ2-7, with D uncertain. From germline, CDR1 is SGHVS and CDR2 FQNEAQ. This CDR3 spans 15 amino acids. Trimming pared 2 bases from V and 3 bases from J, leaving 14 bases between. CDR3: CASSLPYDRDYEQYF. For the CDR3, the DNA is TGTGCCAGCAGCTTACCATATGACCGAGACTACGAGCAGTACTTC.

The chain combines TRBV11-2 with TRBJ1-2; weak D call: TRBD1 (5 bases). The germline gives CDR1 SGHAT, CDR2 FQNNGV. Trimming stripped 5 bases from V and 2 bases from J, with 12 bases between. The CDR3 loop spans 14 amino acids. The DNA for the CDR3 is TGTGCCAGCAGCCGCGGGGCAGGGAACTATGGCTACACCTTC. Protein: CASSRGAGNYGYTF.

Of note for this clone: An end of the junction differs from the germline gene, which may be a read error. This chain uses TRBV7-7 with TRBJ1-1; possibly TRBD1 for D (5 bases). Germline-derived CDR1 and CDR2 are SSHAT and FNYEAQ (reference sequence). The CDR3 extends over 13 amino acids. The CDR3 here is CASSFQLGGEAFF. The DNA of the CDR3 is TGTGCTAGCAGCTTTCAGCTCGGGGGTGAAGCTTTCTTT.

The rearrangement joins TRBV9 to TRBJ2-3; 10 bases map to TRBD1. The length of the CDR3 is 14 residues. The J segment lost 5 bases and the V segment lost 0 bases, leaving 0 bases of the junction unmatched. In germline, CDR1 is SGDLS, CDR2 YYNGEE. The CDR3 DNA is TGTGCCAGCAGCGTAGGGACAGGGGGAGATACGCAGTATTTT. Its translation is CASSVGTGGDTQYF.

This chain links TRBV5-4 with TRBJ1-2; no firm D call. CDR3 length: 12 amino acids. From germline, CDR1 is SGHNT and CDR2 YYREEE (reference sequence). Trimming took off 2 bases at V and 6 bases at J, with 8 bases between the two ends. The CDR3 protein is CASSFNGNGYTF. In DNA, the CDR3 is TGTGCCAGCAGCTTTAACGGGAATGGCTACACCTTC.

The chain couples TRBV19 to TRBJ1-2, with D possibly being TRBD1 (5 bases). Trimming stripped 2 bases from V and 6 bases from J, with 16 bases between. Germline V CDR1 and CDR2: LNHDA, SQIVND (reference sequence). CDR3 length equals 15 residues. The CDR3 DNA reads TGTGCCAGTAGTATACGAGGACAAGGTGGGGATGGCTACACCTTC. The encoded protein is CASSIRGQGGDGYTF.

CDR3 coding DNA: TGTGCCAGCAGCTTAGGGACTAGCCCCTACAATGAGCAGTTCTTC. Protein product: CASSLGTSPYNEQFF. The chain employs TRBV7-2 and TRBJ2-1, with 8 positions matching TRBD2. V shed 1 base and J 2 bases; nucleotides not matched to a gene: 1. This CDR3 region has 15 residues. The germline CDR1 and CDR2 sequences are SGHTA and FQGNSA.

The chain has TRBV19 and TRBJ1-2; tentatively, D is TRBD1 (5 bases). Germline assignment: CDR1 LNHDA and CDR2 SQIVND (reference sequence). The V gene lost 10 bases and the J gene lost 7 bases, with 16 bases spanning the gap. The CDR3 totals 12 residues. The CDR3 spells CATLLEGFGYTF. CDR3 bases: TGTGCCACACTTTTAGAGGGGTTTGGCTACACCTTC.

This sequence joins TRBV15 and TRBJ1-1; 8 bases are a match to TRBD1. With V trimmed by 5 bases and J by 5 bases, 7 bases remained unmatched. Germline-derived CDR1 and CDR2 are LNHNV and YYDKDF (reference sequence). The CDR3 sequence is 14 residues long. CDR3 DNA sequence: TGTGCCACCAGCCCCTGGACAGGGCGGACTGAAGCTTTCTTT. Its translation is CATSPWTGRTEAFF.

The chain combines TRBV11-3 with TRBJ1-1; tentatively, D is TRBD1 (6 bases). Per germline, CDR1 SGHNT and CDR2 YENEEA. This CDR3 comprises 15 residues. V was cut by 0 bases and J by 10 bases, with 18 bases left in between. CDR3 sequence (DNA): TGTGCCAGCAGCTTAGATGGGGGGCGCATTTTAGGAGCTTTCTTT. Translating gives CASSLDGGRILGAFF.

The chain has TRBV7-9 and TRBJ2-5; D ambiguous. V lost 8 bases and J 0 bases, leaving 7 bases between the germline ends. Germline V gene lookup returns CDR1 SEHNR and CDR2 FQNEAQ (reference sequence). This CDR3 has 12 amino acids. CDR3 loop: CASGPYQETQYF. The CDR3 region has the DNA TGTGCCAGCGGTCCGTACCAAGAGACCCAGTACTTC.

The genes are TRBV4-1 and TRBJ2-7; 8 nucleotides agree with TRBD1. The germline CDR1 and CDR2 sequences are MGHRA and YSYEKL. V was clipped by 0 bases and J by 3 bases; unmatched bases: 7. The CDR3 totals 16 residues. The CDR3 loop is CASSQDSDDRGYEQYF. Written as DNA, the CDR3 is TGCGCCAGCAGCCAAGATTCCGACGACAGGGGCTACGAGCAGTACTTC.

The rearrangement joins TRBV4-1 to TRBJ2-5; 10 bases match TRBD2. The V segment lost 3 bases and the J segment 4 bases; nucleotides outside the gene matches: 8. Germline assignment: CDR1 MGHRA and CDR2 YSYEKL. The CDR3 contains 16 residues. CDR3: CASSQGSGRAGETQYF. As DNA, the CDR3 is TGCGCCAGCAGCCAGGGAAGCGGGAGGGCCGGAGAGACCCAGTACTTC.